The 22 T cell receptor beta chains below were found in one sample sequenced in a study of T cells in Graves' hyperthyroidism and ophthalmopathy. TCR beta CDR3 sequences were amplified from RNA transcripts. With the HTBI primer set, the TCR CDR3 went through a first round of RT-PCR. TCRdb re-analysed the multiplex PCR reads in MiXCR, keeping a single row per CDR3 protein. The table lists approximately 700,000 distinct CDR3 sequences, about 45% of them singletons. Material: peripheral blood or thyroid tissue (not recorded which). Receptor source: an adult man with Graves' disease, either hyperthyroidism or ophthalmopathy (not recorded which).

V is TRBV6-5 and J is TRBJ1-1, with a tentative D call TRBD1 (6 bases). Germline CDR1 MNHEY, CDR2 SVGAGI. Deletions cut 6 bases from V and 12 bases from J, with 14 bases between. The CDR3 length is 11 residues. DNA for the CDR3: TGTGCCAGCAGGAAGGGGGACGCGACTTTCTTT. This translates into CASRKGDATFF.

This clonotype was counted between two and nine times. The chain is built from TRBV7-9 and TRBJ1-3, with 7 bases matching TRBD1. Germline CDR1 SEHNR, CDR2 FQNEAQ (reference sequence). The CDR3 is 15 amino acids. V dropped 6 bases and J dropped 0; count of bases not matched to a gene: 5. CDR3 nucleotides: TGTGCCAGCAGAAACCGGACAGGCTCTGGAAACACCATATATTTT. Residues: CASRNRTGSGNTIYF. Based on the CDR3 plus reference TRBV7-9 and TRBJ1-3, the full variable domain is DTGVSQNPRHKITKRGQNVTFRCDPISEHNRLYWYRQTLGQGPEFLTYFQNEAQLEKSRLLSDRFSAERPKGSFSTLEIQRTEQGDSAMYLCASRNRTGSGNTIYFGEGSWLTVV.

The J gene is TRBJ1-5, the V gene TRBV6-5, with TRBD1 identical over 8 bases. Germline CDR1 reads MNHEY; CDR2 reads SVGAGI. V lost 2 bases, J lost 11 bases, and 11 bases stayed unmatched. The CDR3 loop spans 15 amino acids. The CDR3 region has the DNA TGTGCCAGCAGTTACAAACGGACAGGGCAAGAGACCCAGCATTTT. It is translated as CASSYKRTGQETQHF.

The rearrangement links TRBV5-1 to TRBJ2-5; D gene ambiguous. CDR1 and CDR2 (germline): SGHRS, YFSETQ. V was pared by 4 bases and J by 1 base, with 14 bases between. This CDR3 is 15 amino acids long. The CDR3 DNA reads TGCGCCAGCAGCCCGAGCTCTAGGTCCCAAGAGACCCAGTACTTC. Translation: CASSPSSRSQETQYF.

The gene calls are TRBV7-8 and TRBJ1-6; D not resolved. CDR1 and CDR2 (germline): SGHVS, FQNEAQ. This CDR3 is built from 10 residues. The V gene lost 1 base and the J gene lost 14 bases, with 3 bases spanning the gap. In DNA, the CDR3 is TGTGCCAGCAGCTTAGTGTCCCTCCACTTT. The encoded protein is CASSLVSLHF.

This clonotype has a count of ten or more. V and J are TRBV7-3 and TRBJ2-7; D is unresolved. The CDR3 has 14 residues. In germline, CDR1 is SGHTA, CDR2 FQGTGA. V lost 5 bases and J lost 4, with 15 bases in between. The CDR3 DNA reads TGTGCCAGCAGCCTAGGATCTGTGGGTTACGAGCAGTACTTC. This sequence encodes CASSLGSVGYEQYF.

The CDR3 sequence is CASSEWTGAETQYF. DNA of the CDR3: TGTGCCAGCAGTGAATGGACAGGGGCAGAGACCCAGTACTTC. The V and J genes are TRBV25-1 and TRBJ2-5; TRBD1 aligns across 9 bases. Germline trimming cut 1 base from V and 4 bases from J; bases unmatched to any gene: 1. This CDR3 has 14 amino acids. Per germline, CDR1 MGHDK and CDR2 SYGVNS.

The V call is TRBV9, the J call TRBJ2-6; the match to TRBD2 covers 7 bases. Per germline, CDR1 SGDLS and CDR2 YYNGEE. V trimming: 5 bases; J trimming: 0 bases; junction bases outside the gene matches: 8. The CDR3 length is 17 residues. The CDR3 DNA reads TGTGCCAGCAGAAGGGACTATCTATTCTCTGGGGCCAACGTCCTGACTTTC. This codes for CASRRDYLFSGANVLTF.

The V gene is TRBV19, the J gene TRBJ1-5; 7 nucleotides match TRBD1. The CDR3 is made up of 15 amino acids. Germline assignment: CDR1 LNHDA and CDR2 SQIVND (reference sequence). J was trimmed by 0 bases and V by 6 bases; bases with no gene match: 5. CDR3 loop: CASRIQGNSNQPQHF. Here the CDR3 DNA reads TGTGCCAGTAGGATACAGGGGAATAGCAATCAGCCCCAGCATTTT.

This clonotype was counted ten times or more. The chain employs TRBV10-2 and TRBJ1-1; D not certain. The CDR3 is 13 residues long. Germline CDR1 reads WSHSY; CDR2 reads SAAADI. V was pared by 7 bases and J by 10 bases, with 19 bases between. CDR3 coding DNA: TGCGCCAGCACGGAGGGTCGATCCTCCAGAGCTTTCTTT. This sequence encodes CASTEGRSSRAFF.

The chain couples TRBV19 to TRBJ1-1; a weak D match, TRBD1 (6 bases). This CDR3 comprises 17 residues. Germline V gene sequence: CDR1 LNHDA, CDR2 SQIVND (reference sequence). Trimming took 2 bases from V and 2 from J, leaving 18 bases between them. The DNA of the CDR3 is TGTGCCAGTAGTATATCGGGGACACTCATAGTCAACACTGAAGCTTTCTTT. Its protein is CASSISGTLIVNTEAFF. Full variable domain (outside the CDR3, taken from reference TRBV19 and TRBJ1-1): DGGITQSPKYLFRKEGQNVTLSCEQNLNHDAMYWYRQDPGQGLRLIYYSQIVNDFQKGDIAEGYSVSREKKESFPLTVTSAQKNPTAFYLCASSISGTLIVNTEAFFGQGTRLTVV.

The chain employs TRBV2 and TRBJ2-2, with a possible D match to TRBD2 (6 bases). Per the germline V gene, CDR1 is SNHLY and CDR2 is FYNNEI. V lost 2 bases, J lost 4 bases, and 14 bases lay in between. The CDR3 contains 16 residues. The CDR3 region is CASSEWSGAGTGELFF. Written as DNA, the CDR3 is TGTGCCAGCAGTGAATGGTCGGGAGCGGGCACCGGGGAGCTGTTTTTT.

The rearrangement uses TRBV7-2 and TRBJ2-6; D ambiguous. Germline V lookup: CDR1 SGHTA, CDR2 FQGNSA. V was trimmed by 5 bases and J by 6 bases, leaving 8 bases between them. The CDR3 runs to 13 residues. The CDR3 DNA follows: TGTGCCAGCAGCCTCCGTGTGGCCAACGTCCTGACTTTC. Translated, it gives CASSLRVANVLTF.

The rearrangement uses TRBV2 and TRBJ1-4; 10 bases line up with TRBD1. V was pared by 1 base and J by 7 bases, with 6 bases of the junction left unmatched. The CDR3 length is 16 residues. Germline V CDR1 and CDR2: SNHLY, FYNNEI. This CDR3 is CASSEEGQGSTEKLFF. As DNA, the CDR3 is TGTGCCAGCAGTGAAGAGGGACAGGGGAGCACTGAAAAACTGTTTTTT.

In the case of this clonotype: The conserved phenylalanine or tryptophan normally closing the CDR3 is absent here, so this likely arose from a read error. The V and J genes are TRBV7-9 and TRBJ2-7; weak D call: TRBD2 (6 bases). The length of the CDR3 is 15 residues. Germline CDR1 is SEHNR and CDR2 is FQNEAQ (reference sequence). Trimming took 5 bases from V and 5 from J, leaving 19 bases between them. Here the CDR3 reads CASSLWTGVGHEQYL. In nucleotides, the CDR3 is TGTGCCAGCAGCCTATGGACGGGGGTGGGCCACGAGCAGTACCTC.

V and J are TRBV7-2 and TRBJ2-5, with D possibly matching TRBD2 (6 bases). CDR3 length: 14 residues. Germline assignment: CDR1 SGHTA and CDR2 FQGNSA. The V gene lost 3 bases and the J gene lost 5 bases, with 13 bases spanning the gap. CDR3 sequence reads: CASSLMVGGETQYF. The CDR3 DNA is TGTGCCAGCAGCTTGATGGTCGGAGGGGAGACCCAGTACTTC.

This clonotype was picked up many times. J is TRBJ2-5 and V is TRBV29-1; D is uncertain. The V gene lost 0 bases and the J gene lost 2 bases, with 7 bases spanning the gap. The CDR3 is 13 amino acids. Germline lookup yields CDR1 SQVTM and CDR2 ANQGSEA. The CDR3 loop is CSVEEYGQETQYF. The CDR3 DNA sequence: TGCAGCGTTGAAGAATACGGACAAGAGACCCAGTACTTC.

The DNA of the CDR3 is TGCAGTGCTAGTGCGGTACTAGCGGGAGGGATCTTCTACGAGCAGTACTTC. This translates into CSASAVLAGGIFYEQYF. The J gene is TRBJ2-7, the V gene TRBV20-1, with 13 bases fitting TRBD2. This CDR3 comprises 17 residues. Trimming cost V 3 bases and J 3 bases; bases outside gene matches: 11. Germline loops: CDR1 DFQATT, CDR2 SNEGSKA (reference sequence).

The table lists this clonotype with a few counts. The V and J genes are TRBV19 and TRBJ1-2, with 7 bases aligning to TRBD1. V shed 6 bases, J shed 8 bases, and the junction held 12 bases outside the gene matches. Germline loops: CDR1 LNHDA, CDR2 SQIVND (reference sequence). The CDR3 is 14 amino acids. CDR3 loop: CASSEENMDRGYTF. Here the CDR3 DNA reads TGTGCCAGTAGCGAGGAAAACATGGACAGGGGCTACACCTTC.

This clonotype appeared a few times. The V gene is TRBV25-1, the J gene TRBJ1-1; no clear D gene. V was shortened by 2 bases and J by 3 bases, with 10 bases between the two germline ends. CDR1 and CDR2 (germline): MGHDK, SYGVNS. The CDR3 is 14 residues long. CDR3 in DNA: TGTGCCAGCAGTGAAGTTGTCGTGTACACTGAAGCTTTCTTT. It translates to CASSEVVVYTEAFF.

Notes on this clonotype: A much larger clone lies one base from this, so it may be a read error. The V and J genes are TRBV15 and TRBJ1-2; tentative D call: TRBD1 (5 bases). CDR3 length: 17 residues. The germline V and J ends were trimmed by 5 bases and 5 bases, with 24 bases remaining between them. Germline V gene lookup returns CDR1 LNHNV and CDR2 YYDKDF (reference sequence). CDR3 protein: CATSGEVTGLAPYGYTF. Written as DNA, the CDR3 is TGTGCCACCAGCGGGGAAGTTACAGGTCTTGCTCCTTATGGCTACACCTTC.

This clonotype was seen at least ten times. This sequence joins TRBV2 and TRBJ1-6; the D is unclear. V was pared by 7 bases and J by 4 bases, with 11 bases between. CDR3 length: 14 amino acids. CDR1 and CDR2 (germline): SNHLY, FYNNEI. CDR3 sequence (DNA): TGTGCCAGCATCCCGACGGGGTATAATTCACCCCTCCACTTT. As protein: CASIPTGYNSPLHF.